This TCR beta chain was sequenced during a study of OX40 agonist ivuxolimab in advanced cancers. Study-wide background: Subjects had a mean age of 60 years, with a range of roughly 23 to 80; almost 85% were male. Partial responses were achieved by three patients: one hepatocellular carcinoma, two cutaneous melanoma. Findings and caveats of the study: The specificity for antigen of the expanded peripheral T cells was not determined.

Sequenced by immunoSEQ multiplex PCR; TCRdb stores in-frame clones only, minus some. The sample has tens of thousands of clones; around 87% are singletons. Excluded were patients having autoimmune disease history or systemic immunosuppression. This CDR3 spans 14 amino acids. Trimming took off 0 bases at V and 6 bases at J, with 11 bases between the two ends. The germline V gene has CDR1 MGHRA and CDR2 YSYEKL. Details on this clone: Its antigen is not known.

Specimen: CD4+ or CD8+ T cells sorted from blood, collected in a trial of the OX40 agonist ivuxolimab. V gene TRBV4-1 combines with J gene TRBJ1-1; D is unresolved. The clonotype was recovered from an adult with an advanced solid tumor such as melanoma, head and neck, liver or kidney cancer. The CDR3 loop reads CASSQDLWFPEAFF. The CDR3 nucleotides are TGCGCCAGCAGCCAAGATCTGTGGTTCCCTGAAGCTTTCTTT.